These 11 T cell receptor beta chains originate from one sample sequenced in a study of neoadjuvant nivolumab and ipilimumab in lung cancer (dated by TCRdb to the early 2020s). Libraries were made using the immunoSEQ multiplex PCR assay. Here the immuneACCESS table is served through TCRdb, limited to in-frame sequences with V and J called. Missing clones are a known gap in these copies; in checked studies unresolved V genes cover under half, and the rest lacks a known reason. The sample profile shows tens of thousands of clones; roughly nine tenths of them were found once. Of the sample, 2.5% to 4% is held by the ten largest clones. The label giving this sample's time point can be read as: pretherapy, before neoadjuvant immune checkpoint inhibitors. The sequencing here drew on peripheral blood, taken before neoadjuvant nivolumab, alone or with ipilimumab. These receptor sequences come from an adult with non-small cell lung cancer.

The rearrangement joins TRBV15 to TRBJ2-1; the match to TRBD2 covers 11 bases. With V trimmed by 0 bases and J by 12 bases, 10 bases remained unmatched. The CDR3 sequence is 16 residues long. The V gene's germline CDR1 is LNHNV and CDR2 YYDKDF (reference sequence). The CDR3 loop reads CATSRDRDSLAGGQFF. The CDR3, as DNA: TGTGCCACCAGCAGAGATCGGGACAGCCTAGCGGGAGGGCAGTTCTTC.

The CDR3 sequence is CASRDPRRINYGYTF. Here the CDR3 DNA reads TGTGCCAGCAGGGACCCGAGGCGTATCAACTATGGCTACACCTTC. The genes are TRBV28 and TRBJ1-2; D call uncertain. This CDR3 contains 15 residues. The ends were cut back, 6 bases at V and 2 bases at J, with 16 bases in the middle. Germline assignment: CDR1 MDHEN and CDR2 SYDVKM.

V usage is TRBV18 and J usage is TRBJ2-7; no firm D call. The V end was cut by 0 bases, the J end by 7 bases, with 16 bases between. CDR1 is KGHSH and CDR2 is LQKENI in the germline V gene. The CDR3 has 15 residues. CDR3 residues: CASSPPSRAGLEQYF. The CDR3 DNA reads TGTGCCAGCTCACCACCGAGTCGAGCCGGTCTTGAGCAGTACTTC. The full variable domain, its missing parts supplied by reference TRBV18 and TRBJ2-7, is NAGVMQNPRHLVRRRGQEARLRCSPMKGHSHVYWYRQLPEEGLKFMVYLQKENIIDESGMPKERFSAEFPKEGPSILRIQQVVRGDSAAYFCASSPPSRAGLEQYFGPGTRLTVT.

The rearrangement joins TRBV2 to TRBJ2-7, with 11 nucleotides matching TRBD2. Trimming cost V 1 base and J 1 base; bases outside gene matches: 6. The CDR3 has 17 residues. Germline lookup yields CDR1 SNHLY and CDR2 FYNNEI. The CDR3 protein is CASSEGLLAGGSYEQYF. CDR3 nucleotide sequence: TGTGCCAGCAGTGAAGGCTTGCTAGCGGGAGGTTCCTACGAGCAGTACTTC.

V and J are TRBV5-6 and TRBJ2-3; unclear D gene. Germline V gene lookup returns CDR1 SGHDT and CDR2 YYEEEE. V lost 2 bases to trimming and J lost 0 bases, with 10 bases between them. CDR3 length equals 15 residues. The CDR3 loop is CASSLVYSSTDTQYF. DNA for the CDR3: TGTGCCAGCAGCTTAGTCTACTCTAGCACAGATACGCAGTATTTT.

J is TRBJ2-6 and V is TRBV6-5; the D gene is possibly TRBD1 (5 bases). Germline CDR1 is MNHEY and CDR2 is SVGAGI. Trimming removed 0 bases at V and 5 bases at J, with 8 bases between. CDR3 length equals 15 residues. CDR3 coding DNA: TGTGCCAGCAGTTACTCGCAGGGAAGGGCCAACGTCCTGACTTTC. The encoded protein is CASSYSQGRANVLTF.

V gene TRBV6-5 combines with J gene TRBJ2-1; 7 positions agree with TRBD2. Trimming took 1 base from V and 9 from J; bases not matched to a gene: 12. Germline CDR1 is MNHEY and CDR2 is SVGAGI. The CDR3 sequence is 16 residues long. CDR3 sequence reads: CASSYWEGGRFSEQFF. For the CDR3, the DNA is TGTGCCAGCAGTTACTGGGAGGGTGGAAGGTTCAGTGAGCAGTTCTTC.

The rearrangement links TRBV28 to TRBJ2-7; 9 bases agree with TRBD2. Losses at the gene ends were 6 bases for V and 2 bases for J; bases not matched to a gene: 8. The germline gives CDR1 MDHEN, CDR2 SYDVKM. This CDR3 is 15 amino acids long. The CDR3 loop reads CASSVTSGPTYEQYF. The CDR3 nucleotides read TGTGCCAGCAGCGTTACTAGCGGGCCAACCTACGAGCAGTACTTC.

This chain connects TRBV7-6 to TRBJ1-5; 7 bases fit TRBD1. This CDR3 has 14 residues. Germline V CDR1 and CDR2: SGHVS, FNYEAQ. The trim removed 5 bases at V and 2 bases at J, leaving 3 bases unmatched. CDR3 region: CASSPGQGNQPQHF. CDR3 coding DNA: TGTGCCAGCAGCCCCGGACAGGGCAATCAGCCCCAGCATTTT. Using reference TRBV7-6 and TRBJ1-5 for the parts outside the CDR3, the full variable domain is GAGVSQSPRYKVTKRGQDVALRCDPISGHVSLYWYRQALGQGPEFLTYFNYEAQQDKSGLPNDRFSAERPEGSISTLTIQRTEQRDSAMYRCASSPGQGNQPQHFGDGTRLSIL.

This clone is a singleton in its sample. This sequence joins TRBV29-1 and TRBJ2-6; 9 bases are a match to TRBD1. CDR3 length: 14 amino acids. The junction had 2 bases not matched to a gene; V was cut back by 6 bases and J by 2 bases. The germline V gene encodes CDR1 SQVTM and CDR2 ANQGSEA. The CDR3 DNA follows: TGCAGCGTAGGGACAGGGACTGGGGCCAACGTCCTGACTTTC. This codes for CSVGTGTGANVLTF.

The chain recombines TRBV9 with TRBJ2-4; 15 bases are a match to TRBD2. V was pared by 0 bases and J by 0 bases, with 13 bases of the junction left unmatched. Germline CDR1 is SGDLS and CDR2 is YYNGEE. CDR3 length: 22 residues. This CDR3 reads CASSVDPSGLAGGRRAKNIQYF. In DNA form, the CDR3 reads TGTGCCAGCAGCGTAGATCCCTCCGGACTAGCGGGAGGGAGGAGAGCCAAAAACATTCAGTACTTC.